This entry is about one T cell receptor beta chain. Its target is not known. The data were taken from a study of CD8 T cell repertoires and HIV-1 epitope variants. Across the study: Each of Twenty-five Gag and Nef epitope peptides stimulated a separate culture. Whole-study findings and limits: Of about 10 antigen-specific beta clonotypes, over five appeared to cross-react with escape variants.

V was pared by 6 bases and J by 8 bases, with 14 bases between. The germline V gene encodes CDR1 MNHEY and CDR2 SVGAGI. The CDR3 has 13 residues. Repertoires were generated with immunoSEQ multiplex PCR, while TCRdb's copy carries only in-frame clones and drops some. The sample includes 5,900 or so clones, 64% of them seen just once. The chain joins TRBV6-5 to TRBJ2-1; TRBD1 is a possible D gene (6 bases). The specimen sequenced was cultured CD8+ T cells derived from PBMCs. This receptor was obtained from a male donor with HIV. The CDR3 reads CASRQGWLDEQFF. CDR3 coding DNA: TGTGCCAGCAGACAGGGATGGCTGGATGAGCAGTTCTTC.